This TCR beta chain was documented in a study of T cell responses to AZD1222 COVID-19 vaccine. Study results and caveats: Sampling captured repertoires only after the peak T cell response. CD4 TCRs associated with vaccination spanned spike, dominating at 160-218 and 743-854.

TCRdb's copy holds only in-frame clones and misses some; the assay was immunoSEQ multiplex PCR. The sample lists approximately 83,000 clones; just over 90% were seen once. Germline-derived CDR1 and CDR2 are MDHEN and SYDVKM. The CDR3 is 12 residues long. V was trimmed by 6 bases and J by 1 base, leaving 3 bases between them. As regards this clone: Its matching antigen is unknown.

This sequence was found in an adult in good health. The sequencing here drew on peripheral blood, taken on day 0 of MenACWY control vaccination. V is TRBV28 and J is TRBJ1-4; D gene uncertain. This CDR3 reads CASRVTNEKLFF. The CDR3 DNA reads TGTGCCAGCAGAGTAACTAATGAAAAACTGTTTTTT.